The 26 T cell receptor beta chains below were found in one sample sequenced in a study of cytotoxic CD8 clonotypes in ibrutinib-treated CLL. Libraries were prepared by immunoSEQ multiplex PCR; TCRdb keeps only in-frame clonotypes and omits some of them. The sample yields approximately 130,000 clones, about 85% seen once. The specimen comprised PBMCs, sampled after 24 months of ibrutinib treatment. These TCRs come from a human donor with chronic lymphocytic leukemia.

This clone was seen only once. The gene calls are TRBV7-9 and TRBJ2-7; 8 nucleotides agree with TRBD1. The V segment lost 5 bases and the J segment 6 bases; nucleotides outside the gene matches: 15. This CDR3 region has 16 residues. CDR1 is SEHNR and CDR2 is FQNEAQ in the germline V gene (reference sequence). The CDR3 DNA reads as TGTGCCAGCAGCATACCGACAGGGGCCTCTCCAGGCGAGCAGTACTTC. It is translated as CASSIPTGASPGEQYF.

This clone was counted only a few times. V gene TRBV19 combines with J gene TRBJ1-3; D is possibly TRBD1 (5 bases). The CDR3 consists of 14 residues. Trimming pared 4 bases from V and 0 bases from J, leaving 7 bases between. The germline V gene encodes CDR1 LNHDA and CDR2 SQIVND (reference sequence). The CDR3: CASSKTVSGNTIYF. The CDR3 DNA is TGTGCCAGTAGTAAGACAGTCTCTGGAAACACCATATATTTT.

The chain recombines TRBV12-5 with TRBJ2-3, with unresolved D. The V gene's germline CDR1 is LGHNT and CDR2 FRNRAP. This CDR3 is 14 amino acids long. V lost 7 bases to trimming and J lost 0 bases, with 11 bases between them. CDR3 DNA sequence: TGTGCTAGTGCCGCCTGGACGAGCACAGATACGCAGTATTTT. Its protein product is CASAAWTSTDTQYF.

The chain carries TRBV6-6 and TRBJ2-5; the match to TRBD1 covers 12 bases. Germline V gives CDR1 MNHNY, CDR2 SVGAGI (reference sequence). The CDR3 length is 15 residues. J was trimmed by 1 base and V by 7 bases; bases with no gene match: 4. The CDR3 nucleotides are TGTGCCAGCACCCGGGACAGGGGGCCCCAAGAGACCCAGTACTTC. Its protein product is CASTRDRGPQETQYF.

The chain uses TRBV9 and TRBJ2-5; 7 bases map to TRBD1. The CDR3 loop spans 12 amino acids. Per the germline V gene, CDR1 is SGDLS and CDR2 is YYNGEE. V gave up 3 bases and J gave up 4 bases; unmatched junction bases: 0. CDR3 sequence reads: CASSDRGETQYF. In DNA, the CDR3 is TGTGCCAGCAGCGACAGGGGAGAGACCCAGTACTTC.

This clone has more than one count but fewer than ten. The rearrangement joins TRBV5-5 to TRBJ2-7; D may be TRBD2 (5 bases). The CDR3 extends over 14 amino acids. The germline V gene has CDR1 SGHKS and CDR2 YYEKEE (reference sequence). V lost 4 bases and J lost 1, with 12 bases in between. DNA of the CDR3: TGTGCCAGCAGCCGTGGTGGCGGGTCCTACGAGCAGTACTTC. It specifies CASSRGGGSYEQYF. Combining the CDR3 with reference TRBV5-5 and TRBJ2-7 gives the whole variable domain DAGVTQSPTHLIKTRGQQVTLRCSPISGHKSVSWYQQVLGQGPQFIFQYYEKEERGRGNFPDRFSARQFPNYSSELNVNALLLGDSALYLCASSRGGGSYEQYFGPGTRLTVT.

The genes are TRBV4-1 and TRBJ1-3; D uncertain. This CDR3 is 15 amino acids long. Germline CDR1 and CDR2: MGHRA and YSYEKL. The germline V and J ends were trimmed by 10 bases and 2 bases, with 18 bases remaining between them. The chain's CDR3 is CATSSTWVPGNTIYF. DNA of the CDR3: TGCGCCACCTCCTCTACGTGGGTTCCTGGAAACACCATATATTTT.

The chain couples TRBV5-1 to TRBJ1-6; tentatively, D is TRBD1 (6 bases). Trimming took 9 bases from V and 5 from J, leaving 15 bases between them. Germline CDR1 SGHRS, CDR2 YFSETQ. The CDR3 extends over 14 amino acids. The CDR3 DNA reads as TGCGCCACCTCGACAGGCCGGGATAATTCACCCCTCCACTTT. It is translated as CATSTGRDNSPLHF.

The CDR3 loop reads CASTPTLGAAASYGYTF. CDR3 nucleotide sequence: TGTGCCAGCACCCCCACCTTAGGGGCAGCCGCGAGCTATGGCTACACCTTC. The chain is built from TRBV5-4 and TRBJ1-2, with a weak D call TRBD1 (5 bases). This CDR3 has 17 amino acids. The germline V gene encodes CDR1 SGHNT and CDR2 YYREEE (reference sequence). V lost 6 bases, J lost 4 bases, and 25 bases lay in between. Full variable domain (rest looked up from reference TRBV5-4 and TRBJ1-2): ETGVTQSPTHLIKTRGQQVTLRCSSQSGHNTVSWYQQALGQGPQFIFQYYREEENGRGNFPPRFSGLQFPNYSSELNVNALELDDSALYLCASTPTLGAAASYGYTFGSGTRLTVV.

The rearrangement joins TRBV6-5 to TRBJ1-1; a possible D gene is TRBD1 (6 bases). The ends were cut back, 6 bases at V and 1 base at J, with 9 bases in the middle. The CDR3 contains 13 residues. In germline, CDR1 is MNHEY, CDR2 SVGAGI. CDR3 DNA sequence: TGTGCCAGCAGGGACAGAAAGAACACTGAAGCTTTCTTT. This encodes CASRDRKNTEAFF.

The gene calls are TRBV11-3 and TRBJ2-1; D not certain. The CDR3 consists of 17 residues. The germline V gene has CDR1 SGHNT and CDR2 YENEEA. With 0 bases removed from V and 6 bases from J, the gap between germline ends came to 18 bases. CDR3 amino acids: CASSLDNGFMAVNEQFF. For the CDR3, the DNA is TGTGCCAGCAGCTTAGATAACGGCTTCATGGCGGTCAATGAGCAGTTCTTC.

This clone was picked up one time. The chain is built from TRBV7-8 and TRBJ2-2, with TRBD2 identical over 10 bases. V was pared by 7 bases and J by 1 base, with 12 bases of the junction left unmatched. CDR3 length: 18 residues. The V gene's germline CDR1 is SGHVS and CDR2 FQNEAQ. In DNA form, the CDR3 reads TGTGCCAGCACCGCTGTGGCTAGCGGGGGAGTGAACACCGGGGAGCTGTTTTTT. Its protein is CASTAVASGGVNTGELFF.

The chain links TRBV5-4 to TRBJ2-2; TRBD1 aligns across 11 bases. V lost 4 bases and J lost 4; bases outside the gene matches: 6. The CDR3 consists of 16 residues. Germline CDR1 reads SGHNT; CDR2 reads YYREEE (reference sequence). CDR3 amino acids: CASSPGQGGVTGELFF. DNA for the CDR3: TGTGCCAGCAGCCCGGGACAGGGGGGAGTCACCGGGGAGCTGTTTTTT.

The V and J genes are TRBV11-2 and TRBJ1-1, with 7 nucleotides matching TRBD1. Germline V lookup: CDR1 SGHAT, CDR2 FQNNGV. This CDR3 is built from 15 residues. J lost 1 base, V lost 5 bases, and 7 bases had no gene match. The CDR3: CASSGYRGQNTEAFF. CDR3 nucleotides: TGTGCCAGCAGCGGATACAGGGGTCAGAACACTGAAGCTTTCTTT.

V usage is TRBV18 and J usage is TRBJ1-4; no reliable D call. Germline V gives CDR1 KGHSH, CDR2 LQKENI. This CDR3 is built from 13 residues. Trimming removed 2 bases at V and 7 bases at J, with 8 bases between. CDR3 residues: CASSPLAREKLFF. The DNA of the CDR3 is TGTGCCAGCTCACCATTGGCGCGTGAAAAACTGTTTTTT.

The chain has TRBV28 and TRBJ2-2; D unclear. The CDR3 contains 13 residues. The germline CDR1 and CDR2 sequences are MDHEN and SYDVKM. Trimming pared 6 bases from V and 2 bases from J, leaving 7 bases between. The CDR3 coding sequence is TGTGCCAGCAGCCGGTCCAACACCGGGGAGCTGTTTTTT. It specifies CASSRSNTGELFF. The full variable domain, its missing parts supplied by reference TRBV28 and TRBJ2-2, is DVKVTQSSRYLVKRTGEKVFLECVQDMDHENMFWYRQDPGLGLRLIYFSYDVKMKEKGDIPEGYSVSREKKERFSLILESASTNQTSMYLCASSRSNTGELFFGEGSRLTVL.

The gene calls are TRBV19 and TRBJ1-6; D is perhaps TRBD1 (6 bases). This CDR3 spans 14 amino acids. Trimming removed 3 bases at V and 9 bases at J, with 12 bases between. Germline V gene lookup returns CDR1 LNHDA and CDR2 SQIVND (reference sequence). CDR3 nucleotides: TGTGCCAGTAGTATCGCGGGGGCAGGTTCACCCCTCCACTTT. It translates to CASSIAGAGSPLHF. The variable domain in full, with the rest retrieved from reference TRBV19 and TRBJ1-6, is DGGITQSPKYLFRKEGQNVTLSCEQNLNHDAMYWYRQDPGQGLRLIYYSQIVNDFQKGDIAEGYSVSREKKESFPLTVTSAQKNPTAFYLCASSIAGAGSPLHFGNGTRLTVT.

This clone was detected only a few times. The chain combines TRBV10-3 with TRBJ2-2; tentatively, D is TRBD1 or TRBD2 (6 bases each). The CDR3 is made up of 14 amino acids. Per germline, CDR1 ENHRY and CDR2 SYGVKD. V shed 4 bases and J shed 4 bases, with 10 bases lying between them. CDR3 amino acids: CAISGLGGTGELFF. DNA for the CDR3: TGTGCCATCAGTGGACTAGGGGGCACCGGGGAGCTGTTTTTT.

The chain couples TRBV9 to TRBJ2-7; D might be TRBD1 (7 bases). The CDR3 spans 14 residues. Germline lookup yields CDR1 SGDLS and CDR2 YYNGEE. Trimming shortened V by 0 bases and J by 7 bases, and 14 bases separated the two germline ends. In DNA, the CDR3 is TGTGCCAGCAGCGTAGCTGGAGGGGGCGTAGAGCAGTACTTC. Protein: CASSVAGGGVEQYF.

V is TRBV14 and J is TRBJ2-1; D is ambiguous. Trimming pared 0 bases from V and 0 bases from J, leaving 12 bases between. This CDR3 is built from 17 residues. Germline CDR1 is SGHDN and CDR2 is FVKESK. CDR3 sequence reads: CASSQDPPGSSYNEQFF. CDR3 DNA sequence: TGTGCCAGCAGCCAAGATCCCCCTGGAAGCTCCTACAATGAGCAGTTCTTC.

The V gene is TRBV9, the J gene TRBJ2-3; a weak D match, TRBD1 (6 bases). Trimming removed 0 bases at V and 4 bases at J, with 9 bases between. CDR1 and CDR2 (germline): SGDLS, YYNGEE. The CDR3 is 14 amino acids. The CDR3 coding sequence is TGTGCCAGCAGCGTAGTACAGGGCGCAGATACGCAGTATTTT. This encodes CASSVVQGADTQYF.

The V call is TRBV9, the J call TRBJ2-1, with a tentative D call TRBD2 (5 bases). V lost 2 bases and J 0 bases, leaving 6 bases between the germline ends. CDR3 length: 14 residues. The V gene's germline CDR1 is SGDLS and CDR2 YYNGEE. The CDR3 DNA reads TGTGCCAGCAGCGTGGGGAGCTCCTACAATGAGCAGTTCTTC. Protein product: CASSVGSSYNEQFF.

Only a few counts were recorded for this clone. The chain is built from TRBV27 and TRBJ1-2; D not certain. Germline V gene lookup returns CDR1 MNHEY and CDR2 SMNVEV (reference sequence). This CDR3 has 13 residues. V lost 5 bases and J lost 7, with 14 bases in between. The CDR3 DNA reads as TGTGCCAGCAGTAGAGGAGGGTCGAGTGGCTACACCTTC. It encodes CASSRGGSSGYTF.

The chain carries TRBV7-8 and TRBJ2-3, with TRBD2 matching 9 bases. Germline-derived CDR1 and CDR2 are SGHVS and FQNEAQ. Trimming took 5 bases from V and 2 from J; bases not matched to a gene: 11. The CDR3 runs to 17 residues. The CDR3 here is CASSPRGAGGLTDTQYF. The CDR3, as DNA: TGTGCCAGCAGCCCGCGCGGAGCGGGGGGCCTCACAGATACGCAGTATTTT.

The CDR3 DNA reads as TGTGCCAGCAGTGTTACACAGGGGGCGCTTGATGGCTACACCTTC. Amino acids: CASSVTQGALDGYTF. The V call is TRBV2, the J call TRBJ1-2, with TRBD1 matching over 9 bases. CDR1 and CDR2 from the germline V gene are SNHLY and FYNNEI. The trim removed 4 bases at V and 6 bases at J, leaving 9 bases unmatched. CDR3 length equals 15 residues.

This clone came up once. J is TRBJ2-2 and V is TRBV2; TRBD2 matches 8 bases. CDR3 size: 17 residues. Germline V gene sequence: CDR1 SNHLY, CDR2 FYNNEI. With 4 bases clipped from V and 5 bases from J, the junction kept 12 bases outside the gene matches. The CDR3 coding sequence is TGTGCCAGCAGTGTACCCCCGGGACTAGTAGATACCGGGGAGCTGTTTTTT. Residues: CASSVPPGLVDTGELFF.